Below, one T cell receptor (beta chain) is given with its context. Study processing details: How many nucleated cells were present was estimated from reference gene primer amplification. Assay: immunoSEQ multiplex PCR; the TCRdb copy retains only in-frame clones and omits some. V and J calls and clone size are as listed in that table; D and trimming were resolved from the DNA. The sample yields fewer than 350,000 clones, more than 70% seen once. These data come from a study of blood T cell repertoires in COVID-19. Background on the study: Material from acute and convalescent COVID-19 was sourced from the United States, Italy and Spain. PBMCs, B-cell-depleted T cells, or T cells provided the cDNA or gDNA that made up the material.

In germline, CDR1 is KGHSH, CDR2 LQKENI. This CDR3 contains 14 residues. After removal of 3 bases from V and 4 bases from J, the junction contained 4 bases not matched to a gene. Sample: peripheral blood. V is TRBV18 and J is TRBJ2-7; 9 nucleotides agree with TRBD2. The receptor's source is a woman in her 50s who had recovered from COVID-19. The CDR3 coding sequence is TGTGCCAGCTCACCCGGGACTAGCACGTACGAGCAGTACTTC. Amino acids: CASSPGTSTYEQYF.